This TCR beta chain was profiled in a study of blood T cells in healthy people across ages. Primed by a sample-barcoded 5' primer and a J-beta primer mix, a second PCR proceeded for about 7 to 11 cycles. TCRdb reprocessed the 5' RACE reads with MiXCR, giving one entry per CDR3 protein. Found here are about 1.4 million distinct CDR3 sequences, almost 60% of them singletons; the top ten hold 5% to 7%. CDR1 and CDR2 (germline): SEHNR, FQNEAQ (reference sequence). The CDR3 covers 16 residues. The source of this sequence is a young man in good health. Material: blood. The V and J genes are TRBV7-9 and TRBJ2-1; 12 bases fit TRBD2. Judging by the DNA end, TRBJ2-7 fits better; the J call may be wrong. The CDR3 loop reads CASRHGLAGPYNEQYF. DNA for the CDR3: TGTGCCAGCAGACATGGACTAGCGGGACCCTACAATGAGCAGTACTTC.